Reported below is one T cell receptor beta chain. This entry is derived from a study of blood T cell repertoires in COVID-19. Looking at the study overall: Acute-phase and convalescent COVID-19 samples originated in the United States, Italy and Spain. The analysed material was cDNA or gDNA that came from T cells, B-cell-depleted T cells, or PBMCs.

The ends were cut back, 3 bases at V and 0 bases at J, with 6 bases in the middle. CDR1 is KGHSH and CDR2 is LQKENI in the germline V gene. The CDR3 runs to 14 residues. Authors' data handling: Estimated nucleated cell counts came from reference gene primer amplification. Assay used: immunoSEQ multiplex PCR; TCRdb lists only in-frame clones, some missing. That table supplies the V and J calls and clone size; D and trimming were determined from the DNA. The sample holds under 500,000 clones; nearly 90% are singletons and the top ten take under 2%. Participant age was about 18 to 95 years, and participants resided in about two dozen US areas.

The rearrangement links TRBV18 to TRBJ1-5; D unresolved. The TCR comes from a woman younger than 35 with acute COVID-19. Material for sequencing was PBMCs or T cells enriched from blood (not recorded which). The CDR3 DNA reads as TGTGCCAGCTCACCTTCGGGTAGCAATCAGCCCCAGCATTTT. Protein: CASSPSGSNQPQHF. The full variable domain, its missing parts supplied by reference TRBV18 and TRBJ1-5, is NAGVMQNPRHLVRRRGQEARLRCSPMKGHSHVYWYRQLPEEGLKFMVYLQKENIIDESGMPKERFSAEFPKEGPSILRIQQVVRGDSAAYFCASSPSGSNQPQHFGDGTRLSIL.